One sample yielded the 12 T cell receptor beta chains listed below, sequenced in a study of blood T cells in healthy people across ages. Together with a sample-barcoded 5' primer, a J-beta primer mix was included in a second PCR lasting about 6 to 11 cycles. TCRdb independently ran MiXCR on the 5' RACE reads; one entry per CDR3 protein. This sample yields about 570,000 distinct CDR3 sequences, of which roughly 28% are seen a single time; less than 20% belongs to the top ten. Material: blood. The receptors derive from a woman in her 70s in good health.

Comments on this clonotype: Likely a read error: the CDR3 ends without its conserved phenylalanine or tryptophan. This chain connects TRBV4-2 to TRBJ2-2; D is possibly TRBD2 (7 bases). The germline CDR1 and CDR2 sequences are LGHNA and YNFKEQ. The CDR3 has 16 amino acids. V was shortened by 7 bases and J by 0 bases, with 15 bases between the two germline ends. This CDR3 is CASKESGGPNTGELFL. CDR3 sequence (DNA): TGTGCCAGCAAGGAATCCGGGGGGCCGAACACCGGGGAGCTGTTTCTT.

The chain uses TRBV7-2 and TRBJ1-1; TRBD1 might be the D (5 bases). V was clipped by 1 base and J by 6 bases, with 18 bases between them. CDR3 size: 16 residues. The germline V gene has CDR1 SGHTA and CDR2 FQGNSA. The CDR3 sequence is CASSLGPGGGWAEAFF. Written as DNA, the CDR3 is TGTGCCAGCAGCTTAGGCCCCGGCGGGGGATGGGCTGAAGCTTTCTTT.

This chain links TRBV12-3 or TRBV12-4 with TRBJ2-1; D unresolved. Trimming left V 7 bases short and J 10 bases short, with 14 bases between. This CDR3 is 12 amino acids long. This CDR3 reads CASTVDTGEQFF. The CDR3 DNA reads as TGTGCCAGCACCGTAGACACCGGCGAGCAGTTCTTC.

The V gene is TRBV6-5, the J gene TRBJ2-1, with 14 bases aligning to TRBD2. V shed 1 base, J shed 7 bases, and the junction held 6 bases outside the gene matches. The CDR3 consists of 17 residues. Germline CDR1 MNHEY, CDR2 SVGAGI. CDR3 loop: CASSYYGTSGGRNEQFF. The CDR3 coding sequence is TGTGCCAGCAGTTACTACGGGACTAGCGGGGGAAGGAATGAGCAGTTCTTC.

This clonotype was found many times. V gene TRBV12-3 or TRBV12-4 combines with J gene TRBJ1-1; TRBD1 might be the D (6 bases). The CDR3 totals 14 residues. V was shortened by 5 bases and J by 5 bases, with 15 bases between the two germline ends. CDR3 nucleotide sequence: TGTGCCAGCAGTATCGGACAGTACGGGACTGAAGCTTTCTTT. Its protein is CASSIGQYGTEAFF.

The chain has TRBV10-3 and TRBJ2-3; D not certain. The CDR3 sequence is 14 residues long. Germline V CDR1 and CDR2: ENHRY, SYGVKD. V lost 4 bases, J lost 1 base, and 9 bases lay in between. The CDR3 sequence is CAISGWLGTDTQYF. For the CDR3, the DNA is TGTGCCATCAGTGGGTGGCTGGGCACAGATACGCAGTATTTT.

This chain links TRBV6-1 with TRBJ2-2; 9 nucleotides line up with TRBD2. From germline, CDR1 is MNHNS and CDR2 SASEGT. The CDR3 extends over 17 amino acids. V lost 2 bases and J lost 7; bases outside the gene matches: 11. The CDR3 region is CASSEYGRSGGFGELFF. Here the CDR3 DNA reads TGTGCCAGCAGTGAATATGGTCGTAGCGGGGGTTTCGGGGAGCTGTTTTTT.

This clonotype has only a few counts. This rearrangement joins TRBV7-9 to TRBJ2-5; TRBD2 matches at 8 bases. In germline, CDR1 is SEHNR, CDR2 FQNEAQ (reference sequence). The CDR3 covers 15 residues. After removal of 5 bases from V and 1 base from J, the junction contained 6 bases not matched to a gene. This CDR3 reads CASSTRTSIQETQYF. CDR3 bases: TGTGCCAGCAGCACCAGGACTAGCATCCAAGAGACCCAGTACTTC.

The J gene is TRBJ1-4, the V gene TRBV28, with TRBD1 identical over 8 bases. Trimming took 4 bases from V and 11 from J; bases not matched to a gene: 3. The CDR3 sequence is 12 residues long. The V gene's germline CDR1 is MDHEN and CDR2 SYDVKM. The CDR3 DNA reads TGTGCCAGCAGTTACAGGGGGTATAAACTGTTTTTT. Its translation is CASSYRGYKLFF. Variable domain in full (rest from reference TRBV28 and TRBJ1-4): DVKVTQSSRYLVKRTGEKVFLECVQDMDHENMFWYRQDPGLGLRLIYFSYDVKMKEKGDIPEGYSVSREKKERFSLILESASTNQTSMYLCASSYRGYKLFFGSGTQLSVL.

The rearrangement joins TRBV6-5 to TRBJ1-3; D unresolved. V was shortened by 0 bases and J by 4 bases, with 4 bases between the two germline ends. CDR3 length: 13 amino acids. Germline V lookup: CDR1 MNHEY, CDR2 SVGAGI. The CDR3 sequence is CASSYSKGNTIYF. The CDR3 DNA sequence: TGTGCCAGCAGTTACTCAAAGGGAAACACCATATATTTT.

This clonotype has at least ten counts. V usage is TRBV24-1 and J usage is TRBJ1-2, with D possibly TRBD1 on 5 matching bases. Trimming took 3 bases from V and 0 from J, leaving 7 bases between them. CDR1 is KGHDR and CDR2 is SFDVKD in the germline V gene. CDR3 length equals 14 residues. The CDR3 nucleotides read TGTGCCACCAGTGATGTGACAGCTAACTATGGCTACACCTTC. The encoded protein is CATSDVTANYGYTF.

This clonotype has ten or more counts. This chain links TRBV10-3 with TRBJ2-5; D gene ambiguous. The CDR3 has 14 amino acids. Trimming took off 4 bases at V and 5 bases at J, with 14 bases between the two ends. From germline, CDR1 is ENHRY and CDR2 SYGVKD. CDR3 sequence reads: CAISGPRPTETQYF. The CDR3 nucleotides are TGTGCCATCAGTGGCCCGAGACCTACGGAGACCCAGTACTTC.